The next 26 T cell receptor beta chains were all read from a single sample in a study of cytomegalovirus exposure and HLA in healthy donors. PCR used 60 Vbeta primers and 13 Jbeta primers. Measured with immunoSEQ multiplex PCR; TCRdb has only the in-frame clones, and not every one. The data contain fewer than 200,000 clones, 75% to 90% of them singletons. The sample was PBMCs. These receptors originate from a male donor in good health and CMV-seronegative.

This chain links TRBV5-6 with TRBJ1-4, with a possible D match to TRBD1 (6 bases). The germline gives CDR1 SGHDT, CDR2 YYEEEE. V was pared by 2 bases and J by 1 base, with 15 bases between. This CDR3 region has 17 residues. The CDR3 DNA follows: TGTGCCAGCAGCTTTTTCGCTCAGGGGATAACTAATGAAAAACTGTTTTTT. Its protein product is CASSFFAQGITNEKLFF. Full variable domain (rest looked up from reference TRBV5-6 and TRBJ1-4): DAGVTQSPTHLIKTRGQQVTLRCSPKSGHDTVSWYQQALGQGPQFIFQYYEEEERQRGNFPDRFSGHQFPNYSSELNVNALLLGDSALYLCASSFFAQGITNEKLFFGSGTQLSVL.

This sequence joins TRBV4-1 and TRBJ1-2; D ambiguous. Germline lookup yields CDR1 MGHRA and CDR2 YSYEKL. CDR3 length: 14 residues. Trimming cost V 4 bases and J 7 bases, with 16 bases left between them. The CDR3 DNA sequence: TGCGCCAGCAGCCCTAGATCCTTTCTGGGTGGCTACACCTTC. Translated, it gives CASSPRSFLGGYTF.

This chain's CDR3 is CASSKGGWSTGELFF. The CDR3, as DNA: TGTGCCAGTAGTAAGGGAGGATGGAGTACCGGGGAGCTGTTTTTT. V is TRBV19 and J is TRBJ2-2, with D perhaps TRBD2 (6 bases). CDR1 and CDR2 from the germline V gene are LNHDA and SQIVND (reference sequence). V gave up 4 bases and J gave up 5 bases, with 14 bases separating them. The CDR3 sequence is 15 residues long.

The rearrangement uses TRBV4-3 and TRBJ2-2; perhaps TRBD2 as D (7 bases). The germline gives CDR1 LGHNA, CDR2 YSLEER. The CDR3 length is 16 residues. With 0 bases removed from V and 5 bases from J, the gap between germline ends came to 13 bases. CDR3 sequence (DNA): TGCGCCAGCAGCCAAGATATGGGGGGGCTTACCGGGGAGCTGTTTTTT. Translation gives CASSQDMGGLTGELFF.

This clone was detected only once. This chain uses TRBV2 with TRBJ1-6, with 7 bases aligning to TRBD1. Germline V gene lookup returns CDR1 SNHLY and CDR2 FYNNEI. With 2 bases clipped from V and 10 bases from J, the junction kept 2 bases outside the gene matches. CDR3 size: 13 residues. The CDR3 loop is CASSERGGSPLHF. DNA for the CDR3: TGTGCCAGCAGTGAACGAGGGGGCTCACCCCTCCACTTT. Full variable domain (rest looked up from reference TRBV2 and TRBJ1-6): EPEVTQTPSHQVTQMGQEVILRCVPISNHLYFYWYRQILGQKVEFLVSFYNNEISEKSEIFDDQFSVERPDGSNFTLKIRSTKLEDSAMYFCASSERGGSPLHFGNGTRLTVT.

The J gene is TRBJ1-2, the V gene TRBV5-1; TRBD1 matches 11 bases. The germline CDR1 and CDR2 sequences are SGHRS and YFSETQ. V lost 4 bases, J lost 3 bases, and 5 bases stayed unmatched. This CDR3 spans 15 amino acids. The DNA of the CDR3 is TGCGCCAGCAGCGCCCGGACAGGGGGCTACTATGGCTACACCTTC. Translation gives CASSARTGGYYGYTF. Full variable domain (missing parts from reference TRBV5-1 and TRBJ1-2): KAGVTQTPRYLIKTRGQQVTLSCSPISGHRSVSWYQQTPGQGLQFLFEYFSETQRNKGNFPGRFSGRQFSNSRSEMNVSTLELGDSALYLCASSARTGGYYGYTFGSGTRLTVV.

V usage is TRBV11-2 and J usage is TRBJ2-1, with 7 bases aligning to TRBD2. CDR1 is SGHAT and CDR2 is FQNNGV in the germline V gene. Unmatched junction bases numbered 4, after V lost 5 bases and J lost 9 bases. The CDR3 extends over 12 amino acids. In DNA form, the CDR3 reads TGTGCCAGCAGCGCCCCGGGAGGTGAGCAGTTCTTC. It codes for CASSAPGGEQFF. Complete variable domain (other parts from reference TRBV11-2 and TRBJ2-1): EAGVAQSPRYKIIEKRQSVAFWCNPISGHATLYWYQQILGQGPKLLIQFQNNGVVDDSQLPKDRFSAERLKGVDSTLKIQPAKLEDSAVYLCASSAPGGEQFFGPGTRLTVL.

This clone has more than one count but fewer than ten. V gene TRBV16 combines with J gene TRBJ1-3; D unresolved. This CDR3 has 15 residues. Trimming stripped 0 bases from V and 0 bases from J, with 6 bases between. Germline V lookup: CDR1 KGHSY, CDR2 FQNENV. CDR3 sequence reads: CASSQSQDSGNTIYF. Written as DNA, the CDR3 is TGTGCCAGCAGCCAATCCCAGGACTCTGGAAACACCATATATTTT.

The chain uses TRBV7-2 and TRBJ1-4; D not resolved. V lost 4 bases and J 0 bases, leaving 9 bases between the germline ends. Per germline, CDR1 SGHTA and CDR2 FQGNSA. The CDR3 covers 15 residues. The CDR3 region has the DNA TGTGCCAGCAGCTCACCCACAGCAACTAATGAAAAACTGTTTTTT. Translated: CASSSPTATNEKLFF.

The chain is built from TRBV9 and TRBJ1-1, with 7 bases that match TRBD1. The CDR3 sequence is 13 residues long. The junction had 7 bases not matched to a gene; V was cut back by 3 bases and J by 8 bases. CDR1 SGDLS and CDR2 YYNGEE come from the germline V gene. CDR3 sequence: CASSGNRGREAFF. CDR3 nucleotides: TGTGCCAGCAGCGGAAACAGGGGCCGAGAAGCTTTCTTT.

The chain is built from TRBV7-2 and TRBJ1-5, with a weak D call TRBD1 (6 bases). CDR1 is SGHTA and CDR2 is FQGNSA in the germline V gene. The CDR3 covers 14 residues. Trimming shortened V by 10 bases and J by 3 bases, and 16 bases separated the two germline ends. This CDR3 reads CATGGQGHNQPQHF. The DNA for the CDR3 is TGTGCCACCGGGGGGCAGGGGCACAATCAGCCCCAGCATTTT.

This clone was seen just once. The chain is built from TRBV9 and TRBJ2-5; 8 nucleotides agree with TRBD2. V lost 0 bases, J lost 0 bases, and 4 bases stayed unmatched. The CDR3 extends over 16 amino acids. Germline lookup yields CDR1 SGDLS and CDR2 YYNGEE. The CDR3 region has the DNA TGTGCCAGCAGCGTAGCCGGGGGGGCGTACCAAGAGACCCAGTACTTC. Amino acids: CASSVAGGAYQETQYF.

The V gene is TRBV6-5, the J gene TRBJ1-2; 9 bases are shared with TRBD1. V lost 4 bases, J lost 11 bases, and 5 bases stayed unmatched. The CDR3 sequence is 12 residues long. Germline CDR1 reads MNHEY; CDR2 reads SVGAGI. The CDR3 DNA reads TGTGCCAGCAGTTGGAACGGACAGGGGTACACCTTC. The encoded protein is CASSWNGQGYTF.

This chain links TRBV5-6 with TRBJ2-5; 7 bases are shared with TRBD1. V dropped 0 bases and J dropped 3; count of bases not matched to a gene: 8. The CDR3 is 16 residues long. Per the germline V gene, CDR1 is SGHDT and CDR2 is YYEEEE. As DNA, the CDR3 is TGTGCCAGCAGCTTGGTTCCCCCGACAGGGAAAGAGACCCAGTACTTC. The encoded protein is CASSLVPPTGKETQYF.

The rearrangement joins TRBV27 to TRBJ1-1; perhaps TRBD1 as D (5 bases). V dropped 4 bases and J dropped 2 bases, with 8 bases sitting between them. This CDR3 is 13 amino acids long. Germline V lookup: CDR1 MNHEY, CDR2 SMNVEV (reference sequence). CDR3 amino acids: CASSYDSNTEAFF. The DNA for the CDR3 is TGTGCCAGCAGTTATGACAGCAACACTGAAGCTTTCTTT.

This clone was counted a few times. The chain has TRBV19 and TRBJ1-2, with 9 bases identical to TRBD1. Trimming removed 2 bases from V and 5 bases from J; junction bases left unmatched: 9. Germline V gene lookup returns CDR1 LNHDA and CDR2 SQIVND (reference sequence). This CDR3 comprises 16 residues. This chain's CDR3 is CASSITGTGSFYGYTF. CDR3 sequence (DNA): TGTGCCAGTAGTATAACCGGGACAGGGTCCTTTTATGGCTACACCTTC. The complete variable domain, with remaining parts taken from reference TRBV19 and TRBJ1-2, reads DGGITQSPKYLFRKEGQNVTLSCEQNLNHDAMYWYRQDPGQGLRLIYYSQIVNDFQKGDIAEGYSVSREKKESFPLTVTSAQKNPTAFYLCASSITGTGSFYGYTFGSGTRLTVV.

V and J are TRBV27 and TRBJ1-5; a possible D gene is TRBD1 (6 bases). CDR1 is MNHEY and CDR2 is SMNVEV in the germline V gene (reference sequence). This CDR3 spans 13 amino acids. The V end lost 6 bases, the J end lost 5 bases, and 11 bases lay between the germline ends. This CDR3 is CASRSTGYQPQHF. Written as DNA, the CDR3 is TGTGCCAGCAGGTCCACAGGGTATCAGCCCCAGCATTTT.

The rearrangement links TRBV29-1 to TRBJ2-1; the D gene is possibly TRBD2 (6 bases). Germline V gives CDR1 SQVTM, CDR2 ANQGSEA. The CDR3 sequence is 15 residues long. Trimming removed 5 bases from V and 0 bases from J, with 14 bases in between. CDR3 bases: TGCAGCGTTTCCGGGGGATCCTTCTCCTACAATGAGCAGTTCTTC. It encodes CSVSGGSFSYNEQFF.

In this sample, this clone turned up once. This chain uses TRBV30 with TRBJ1-5; the D gene is possibly TRBD1 (6 bases). The germline V and J ends were trimmed by 2 bases and 3 bases, with 14 bases remaining between them. Germline V gene data show CDR1 as GTSNPN and CDR2 as SVGIG (reference sequence). This CDR3 has 15 residues. In DNA, the CDR3 is TGTGCCTGGAGTTGGGCAGGGGCTTACAATCAGCCCCAGCATTTT. Protein sequence: CAWSWAGAYNQPQHF.

This clone has a single count. The rearrangement links TRBV5-1 to TRBJ2-2; 7 bases are shared with TRBD2. J was trimmed by 2 bases and V by 4 bases; bases with no gene match: 8. In germline, CDR1 is SGHRS, CDR2 YFSETQ. This CDR3 is 16 amino acids long. CDR3 protein: CASSTWTRVNTGELFF. The CDR3 region has the DNA TGCGCCAGCAGCACCTGGACTAGGGTTAACACCGGGGAGCTGTTTTTT.

This clone was counted a single time. The chain recombines TRBV11-2 with TRBJ2-1; 9 positions match TRBD1. V shed 4 bases, J shed 6 bases, and the junction held 7 bases outside the gene matches. Germline V lookup: CDR1 SGHAT, CDR2 FQNNGV. The CDR3 has 15 amino acids. The CDR3 DNA is TGTGCCAGCAGCTCGGGACAGGGAAGGGGCAATGAGCAGTTCTTC. Translating it yields CASSSGQGRGNEQFF. The variable domain in full, with the rest retrieved from reference TRBV11-2 and TRBJ2-1, is EAGVAQSPRYKIIEKRQSVAFWCNPISGHATLYWYQQILGQGPKLLIQFQNNGVVDDSQLPKDRFSAERLKGVDSTLKIQPAKLEDSAVYLCASSSGQGRGNEQFFGPGTRLTVL.

This clone was observed once. V is TRBV7-2 and J is TRBJ1-6; no clear D gene. CDR1 is SGHTA and CDR2 is FQGNSA in the germline V gene. The CDR3 spans 16 residues. The ends were cut back, 5 bases at V and 0 bases at J, with 11 bases in the middle. CDR3 loop: CASSPGWSSYNSPLHF. The CDR3 region has the DNA TGTGCCAGCAGCCCCGGGTGGAGCTCCTATAATTCACCCCTCCACTTT.

In this sample, this clone turned up a few times. The CDR3 DNA reads TGTGCCAGCAGTGAATACGCGCTCAGGGGAATGTATGGCTACACCTTC. Its translation: CASSEYALRGMYGYTF. The chain is built from TRBV6-1 and TRBJ1-2; perhaps TRBD1 as D (6 bases). Germline-derived CDR1 and CDR2 are MNHNS and SASEGT. Trimming took 2 bases from V and 5 from J, leaving 18 bases between them. The CDR3 runs to 16 residues.

This clone was detected once. This sequence joins TRBV19 and TRBJ1-5; no reliable D call. Trimming stripped 3 bases from V and 4 bases from J, with 19 bases between. Germline loops: CDR1 LNHDA, CDR2 SQIVND (reference sequence). There are 17 residues in the CDR3. DNA for the CDR3: TGTGCCAGTAGTATTAGACAATACGAATCGGTAAATCAGCCCCAGCATTTT. It translates to CASSIRQYESVNQPQHF.

The rearrangement links TRBV7-6 to TRBJ2-3, with 11 bases identical to TRBD2. Per germline, CDR1 SGHVS and CDR2 FNYEAQ. V dropped 5 bases and J dropped 2; count of bases not matched to a gene: 9. The CDR3 is 17 amino acids. As DNA, the CDR3 is TGTGCCAGCAGCCTGAGGGTGACTAGCGGGGACACAGATACGCAGTATTTT. Translated, it gives CASSLRVTSGDTDTQYF.

J is TRBJ2-7 and V is TRBV9; 10 bases align to TRBD2. The CDR3 has 16 residues. V trimming: 0 bases; J trimming: 4 bases; junction bases outside the gene matches: 7. In germline, CDR1 is SGDLS, CDR2 YYNGEE. CDR3 sequence reads: CASSVGVVAGGYEQYF. DNA for the CDR3: TGTGCCAGCAGCGTAGGGGTCGTAGCGGGGGGTTACGAGCAGTACTTC.